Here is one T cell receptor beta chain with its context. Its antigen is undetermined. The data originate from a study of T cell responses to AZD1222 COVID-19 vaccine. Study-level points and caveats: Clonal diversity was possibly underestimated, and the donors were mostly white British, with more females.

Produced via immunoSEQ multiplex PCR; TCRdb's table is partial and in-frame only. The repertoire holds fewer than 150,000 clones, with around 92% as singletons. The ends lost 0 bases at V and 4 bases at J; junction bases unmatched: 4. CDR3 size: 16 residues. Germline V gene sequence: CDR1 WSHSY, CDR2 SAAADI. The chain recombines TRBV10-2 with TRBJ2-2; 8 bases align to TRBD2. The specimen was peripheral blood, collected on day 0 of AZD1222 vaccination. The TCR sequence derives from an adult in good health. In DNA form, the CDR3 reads TGCGCCAGCAGTGAGTCGCCGGGAGGGGGCACCGGGGAGCTGTTTTTT. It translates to CASSESPGGGTGELFF.